One sample yielded the 2 T cell receptor beta chains listed below, sequenced in a study of T cell repertoires in cytomegalovirus infection. Their antigen targets remain unknown. TCRdb re-analysed the reads in MiXCR, keeping a single row per CDR3 protein. The sample consists of about a million distinct CDR3 sequences, approximately 31% of them appearing once. Sequenced here: cultured CD8+ T cells from PBMCs, sampled from culture after CMV antigen stimulation. Every receptor here comes from a human donor in good health (CMV status not recorded). Some clones in this sample may be carry-over from other donors' samples.

The chain uses TRBV4-3 and TRBJ2-2, with 9 positions matching TRBD1. Germline V gives CDR1 LGHNA, CDR2 YSLEER. The CDR3 is 16 residues long. The V and J ends lost 5 bases and 1 base, in that order; junction bases with no gene match: 5. CDR3 in DNA: TGCGCCAGCAGCGAGGGACAGGGACTGAACACCGGGGAGCTGTTTTTT. It specifies CASSEGQGLNTGELFF.

This clonotype turned up a few times. This chain connects TRBV6-5 to TRBJ2-3; TRBD2 matches 13 bases. Germline-derived CDR1 and CDR2 are MNHEY and SVGAGI. Unmatched junction bases numbered 3, after V lost 0 bases and J lost 3 bases. There are 17 residues in the CDR3. CDR3 in DNA: TGTGCCAGCAGTTACTCTGGACTAGCGGGGGATACAGATACGCAGTATTTT. The encoded protein is CASSYSGLAGDTDTQYF.